These T cell receptor beta chains were read from a single sample in a study of cytomegalovirus exposure and HLA in healthy donors. TCRdb's copy holds only in-frame clones and misses some; the assay was immunoSEQ multiplex PCR. The sample carries 150,000 to 200,000 clones, roughly four fifths recorded once. The sample was PBMCs. Source of these receptors: a woman under 30 in good health and CMV-seropositive. Each CDR3 is given with its conserved first and last residue. A D gene is named only where the DNA matches it firmly. Clone size is not always given. Where it is, it says once, few, many or a class for expanded clones.

clone_size d_call j_call cdr3_length v_call cdr3_nt cdr3_aa
. . TRBJ1-1 12 TRBV6-5 TGTGCCAGCAGTACGGGGGGCACTGAAGCTTTCTTT CASSTGGTEAFF
. TRBD1 TRBJ2-1 15 TRBV18 TGTGCCAGCTCACCCGGGACAGGGGGGTACAATGAGCAGTTCTTC CASSPGTGGYNEQFF
. TRBD1 TRBJ2-5 12 TRBV19 TGTGCCACCCGGACAGGGATGGAGACCCAGTACTTC CATRTGMETQYF
. TRBD1 TRBJ2-7 15 TRBV7-2 TGTGCCAGCAGCTTAAGGGACAGTCAGTACTACGAGCAGTACTTC CASSLRDSQYYEQYF
. TRBD1 TRBJ2-2 17 TRBV7-2 TGTGCCAGCAGCTTGTGGATGGGGACAGGGTTCACCGGGGAGCTGTTTTTT CASSLWMGTGFTGELFF
. TRBD1 TRBJ2-7 13 TRBV2 TGTGCCAGCAGCGGCTGGACAGGGAACGAGCAGTACTTC CASSGWTGNEQYF
. . TRBJ2-1 10 TRBV29-1 TGCAGCATCGCGGGGAATGAGCAGTTCTTC CSIAGNEQFF
. . TRBJ1-2 17 TRBV4-3 TGCGCCAGCAGCCATTTGGGGGGGAGGCCCTCGGGGTATGGCTACACCTTC CASSHLGGRPSGYGYTF
. . TRBJ2-4 15 TRBV4-1 TGCGCCAGCAGCCAACCGACAACGCGTAAAAACATTCAGTACTTC CASSQPTTRKNIQYF
once TRBD1 TRBJ1-2 15 TRBV4-1 TGCGCCAGCAGCCAATGGACAAGGGGGCGTCGAGACTACACCTTC CASSQWTRGRRDYTF